A single sample is the source of the 27 T cell receptor beta chains below, sequenced in a study of shared clonotypes between healthy human individuals. The repertoire was sequenced with immunoSEQ multiplex PCR; TCRdb's copy has only in-frame clones and lacks some. The sample lists 520,000 or so clones; roughly 78% were seen once. The sequenced sample was PBMCs. The receptor source for this set is a woman aged 40 to 50 in good health. Some clones in this sample may be carry-over from other donors' samples.

At least ten counts were recorded for this clone. This may stem from a read error, because a much larger clone lies one nucleotide away. CDR3 sequence reads: CASSLVVNTEAFF. The CDR3, as DNA: TGTGCCAGCAGCTTAGTTGTGAACACTGAAGCTTTCTTT. This chain uses TRBV11-2 with TRBJ1-1; D call uncertain. The germline gives CDR1 SGHAT, CDR2 FQNNGV. CDR3 length: 13 residues. The V and J ends lost 1 base and 0 bases respectively, with 3 bases between them.

The rearrangement links TRBV5-6 to TRBJ2-7; tentatively, D is TRBD1 or TRBD2 (5 bases each). With 7 bases removed from V and 2 bases from J, the gap between germline ends came to 16 bases. The CDR3 loop spans 14 amino acids. CDR1 and CDR2 from the germline V gene are SGHDT and YYEEEE. CDR3 loop: CASCRDGRPYEQYF. In DNA, the CDR3 is TGTGCCAGCTGCCGGGACGGAAGACCCTACGAGCAGTACTTC.

V gene TRBV27 combines with J gene TRBJ2-1, with 10 bases aligning to TRBD2. CDR3 length: 15 amino acids. Germline CDR1 MNHEY, CDR2 SMNVEV (reference sequence). Losses at the gene ends were 10 bases for V and 8 bases for J; bases not matched to a gene: 14. CDR3 amino acids: CATGGGSGRLDEQFF. In nucleotides, the CDR3 is TGTGCCACCGGAGGGGGTAGCGGGAGGCTCGATGAGCAGTTCTTC.

This chain uses TRBV28 with TRBJ2-7; D ambiguous. Germline V gene sequence: CDR1 MDHEN, CDR2 SYDVKM. The CDR3 length is 12 residues. The ends were cut back, 4 bases at V and 5 bases at J, with 9 bases in the middle. CDR3 sequence reads: CASSSSLDEQYF. The CDR3 region has the DNA TGTGCCAGCAGTTCCTCCTTAGACGAGCAGTACTTC.

As to this clone: Just one base apart from a much larger clone, this may be a read error. The genes are TRBV7-8 and TRBJ2-3; D is perhaps TRBD1 or TRBD2 (5 bases each). The CDR3 consists of 13 residues. Germline values: CDR1 SGHVS, CDR2 FQNEAQ. V was pared by 3 bases and J by 2 bases, with 6 bases between. DNA of the CDR3: TGTGCCAGCAGCTTGGGGGTCACAGATACGCAGTATTTT. Its protein product is CASSLGVTDTQYF.

The CDR3 nucleotides read TGCGCCAGCAGTCCAAATACCGCGAACACCGGGGAGCTGTTTTTT. It codes for CASSPNTANTGELFF. The chain links TRBV5-1 to TRBJ2-2; no clear D gene. CDR1 and CDR2 from the germline V gene are SGHRS and YFSETQ. The CDR3 runs to 15 residues. Trimming stripped 5 bases from V and 0 bases from J, with 11 bases between.

The rearrangement joins TRBV28 to TRBJ2-5; tentative D call: TRBD1 (5 bases). V gave up 6 bases and J gave up 6 bases, with 17 bases separating them. Germline values: CDR1 MDHEN, CDR2 SYDVKM. The CDR3 sequence is 14 residues long. CDR3 nucleotides: TGTGCCAGCAGCCTCACCAGGGTTGGAAAGACCCAGTACTTC. Its translation: CASSLTRVGKTQYF. Drawing the rest from reference TRBV28 and TRBJ2-5, the complete variable domain is DVKVTQSSRYLVKRTGEKVFLECVQDMDHENMFWYRQDPGLGLRLIYFSYDVKMKEKGDIPEGYSVSREKKERFSLILESASTNQTSMYLCASSLTRVGKTQYFGPGTRLLVL.

This rearrangement joins TRBV28 to TRBJ2-4; 9 bases match TRBD2. J gave up 0 bases and V 5 bases, and 5 bases lay outside the gene matches. The CDR3 has 16 amino acids. The germline CDR1 and CDR2 sequences are MDHEN and SYDVKM. CDR3 loop: CASSPAGGLAKNIQYF. The DNA of the CDR3 is TGTGCCAGCAGTCCAGCGGGGGGCTTAGCCAAAAACATTCAGTACTTC.

The rearrangement links TRBV5-1 to TRBJ2-2, with no clear D. CDR3 length equals 12 residues. The V end lost 3 bases, the J end lost 2 bases, and 2 bases lay between the germline ends. Looked up from germline, CDR1 is SGHRS and CDR2 is YFSETQ. In DNA form, the CDR3 reads TGCGCCAGCAGCTCAAACACCGGGGAGCTGTTTTTT. Amino acid sequence: CASSSNTGELFF.

The chain carries TRBV29-1 and TRBJ1-4; 7 positions match TRBD1. The germline CDR1 and CDR2 sequences are SQVTM and ANQGSEA. This CDR3 contains 14 residues. V shed 5 bases and J 8 bases; nucleotides not matched to a gene: 11. The DNA for the CDR3 is TGCAGCGTTACCTCAGGGGGTTCGGGGGAAAAACTGTTTTTT. Residues: CSVTSGGSGEKLFF.

This chain links TRBV11-2 with TRBJ1-2, with D perhaps matching TRBD1 (5 bases). From germline, CDR1 is SGHAT and CDR2 FQNNGV. The CDR3 runs to 15 residues. V lost 5 bases to trimming and J lost 4 bases, with 17 bases between them. The CDR3 reads CASSPRSPGSYGYTF. The DNA for the CDR3 is TGTGCCAGCAGCCCCAGATCCCCAGGGTCCTATGGCTACACCTTC.

The chain uses TRBV19 and TRBJ2-7; D might be TRBD2 (6 bases). CDR1 and CDR2 (germline): LNHDA, SQIVND (reference sequence). V gave up 5 bases and J gave up 0 bases, with 14 bases separating them. The CDR3 consists of 15 residues. The CDR3 DNA sequence: TGTGCCAGTAGTGCGGGACGTTCACCCTCCTACGAGCAGTACTTC. It specifies CASSAGRSPSYEQYF.

This chain uses TRBV7-3 with TRBJ2-3; D is possibly TRBD1 (5 bases). The length of the CDR3 is 14 residues. Germline V gene sequence: CDR1 SGHTA, CDR2 FQGTGA. Between the trimmed V and J ends, which lost 3 bases and 3 bases, there was a span of 10 bases. CDR3 coding DNA: TGTGCCAGCAGCTTGTATTCAGGGACAGATACGCAGTATTTT. Protein sequence: CASSLYSGTDTQYF.

This clone showed up just once. V is TRBV5-4 and J is TRBJ2-5; 9 bases map to TRBD1. The J call may be wrong; the DNA end is better matched by TRBJ2-7. Germline V gene data show CDR1 as SGHNT and CDR2 as YYREEE (reference sequence). The CDR3 covers 17 residues. The CDR3 reads CASSSANSGQGAYEQYF. CDR3 nucleotide sequence: TGTGCCAGCAGCTCCGCAAACTCGGGACAGGGAGCCTACGAGCAGTACTTC.

Here the CDR3 reads CAWSLTETGGYNGYTF. CDR3 DNA: TGTGCCTGGAGTTTAACAGAGACAGGGGGCTATAATGGCTACACCTTC. This chain joins TRBV30 and TRBJ1-2, with 10 bases identical to TRBD1. The CDR3 sequence is 16 residues long. Losses at the gene ends were 2 bases for V and 6 bases for J; bases not matched to a gene: 12. Germline CDR1 is GTSNPN and CDR2 is SVGIG (reference sequence).

CDR3 in DNA: TGTGCCTGGAGCAAACTGGGACTAGTTACAGATACGCAGTATTTT. It encodes CAWSKLGLVTDTQYF. This sequence joins TRBV30 and TRBJ2-3; 8 bases line up with TRBD2. Germline trimming cut 3 bases from V and 3 bases from J; bases unmatched to any gene: 8. The CDR3 extends over 15 amino acids. The V gene's germline CDR1 is GTSNPN and CDR2 SVGIG (reference sequence).

Concerning this clone itself: With a much larger clone just one base away, this may be a read error. The V and J genes are TRBV5-1 and TRBJ1-1; no reliable D call. The germline CDR1 and CDR2 sequences are SGHRS and YFSETQ. With 2 bases removed from V and 1 base from J, the gap between germline ends came to 3 bases. There are 12 residues in the CDR3. Here the CDR3 reads CASSLPNTEAFF. As DNA, the CDR3 is TGCGCCAGCAGCTTACCGAACACTGAAGCTTTCTTT.

This sequence joins TRBV7-2 and TRBJ2-1; 12 bases fit TRBD2. CDR1 is SGHTA and CDR2 is FQGNSA in the germline V gene. V dropped 1 base and J dropped 5; count of bases not matched to a gene: 3. There are 16 residues in the CDR3. Here the CDR3 DNA reads TGTGCCAGCAGCTTAGTTGGGACTAGCGGGCACAATGAGCAGTTCTTC. As protein: CASSLVGTSGHNEQFF.

The chain carries TRBV5-1 and TRBJ2-2; 7 positions match TRBD1. CDR3 length: 15 residues. The V gene end was trimmed by 5 bases and the J gene end by 2 bases; junction bases not matched to a gene: 6. Germline CDR1 is SGHRS and CDR2 is YFSETQ. In DNA form, the CDR3 reads TGCGCCAGCAGTGGGCCAGGGGGTAACACCGGGGAGCTGTTTTTT. Translation gives CASSGPGGNTGELFF.

The rearrangement links TRBV11-2 to TRBJ2-7; weak D call: TRBD2 (6 bases). Trimming pared 5 bases from V and 3 bases from J, leaving 14 bases between. This CDR3 is 14 amino acids long. Germline CDR1 reads SGHAT; CDR2 reads FQNNGV. The CDR3 DNA is TGTGCCAGCAGCCCCCCGGGACTGATCTACGAGCAGTACTTC. Protein: CASSPPGLIYEQYF.

The chain couples TRBV7-9 to TRBJ2-3; D is perhaps TRBD2 (6 bases). The CDR3 is made up of 14 amino acids. Germline CDR1 SEHNR, CDR2 FQNEAQ (reference sequence). V lost 5 bases and J lost 4, with 13 bases in between. CDR3: CASSQPAGSDTQYF. CDR3 nucleotides: TGTGCCAGCAGCCAACCCGCGGGGTCAGATACGCAGTATTTT. The full variable domain, completed using reference TRBV7-9 and TRBJ2-3, is DTGVSQNPRHKITKRGQNVTFRCDPISEHNRLYWYRQTLGQGPEFLTYFQNEAQLEKSRLLSDRFSAERPKGSFSTLEIQRTEQGDSAMYLCASSQPAGSDTQYFGPGTRLTVL.

This clone occurred a few times. J is TRBJ1-2 and V is TRBV11-2; D ambiguous. Trimming removed 3 bases at V and 4 bases at J, with 12 bases between. Germline CDR1 SGHAT, CDR2 FQNNGV. The CDR3 covers 14 residues. CDR3 sequence: CASSFPDGLYGYTF. CDR3 DNA sequence: TGTGCCAGCAGCTTCCCGGACGGACTCTATGGCTACACCTTC.

The V and J genes are TRBV5-1 and TRBJ1-1; D may be TRBD1 (6 bases). Germline lookup yields CDR1 SGHRS and CDR2 YFSETQ. The V gene lost 3 bases and the J gene lost 1 base, with 13 bases spanning the gap. This CDR3 has 15 residues. This chain's CDR3 is CASSSAPDRNTEAFF. As DNA, the CDR3 is TGCGCCAGCAGCTCGGCACCGGACAGGAACACTGAAGCTTTCTTT.

This rearrangement joins TRBV5-1 to TRBJ1-4; tentatively, D is TRBD1 (5 bases). From germline, CDR1 is SGHRS and CDR2 YFSETQ. There are 15 residues in the CDR3. V lost 0 bases and J 3 bases, leaving 9 bases between the germline ends. CDR3 sequence: CASSLVGGANEKLFF. For the CDR3, the DNA is TGCGCCAGCAGCTTGGTCGGGGGGGCTAATGAAAAACTGTTTTTT.

This chain joins TRBV11-2 and TRBJ2-2; 8 bases are a match to TRBD2. This CDR3 comprises 16 residues. The germline CDR1 and CDR2 sequences are SGHAT and FQNNGV. V gave up 3 bases and J gave up 2 bases; unmatched junction bases: 5. The CDR3 region is CASSFTSGPNTGELFF. Here the CDR3 DNA reads TGTGCCAGCAGCTTCACTAGCGGACCCAACACCGGGGAGCTGTTTTTT. The variable domain in full, completed from reference TRBV11-2 and TRBJ2-2, reads EAGVAQSPRYKIIEKRQSVAFWCNPISGHATLYWYQQILGQGPKLLIQFQNNGVVDDSQLPKDRFSAERLKGVDSTLKIQPAKLEDSAVYLCASSFTSGPNTGELFFGEGSRLTVL.

The table lists this clone with a few counts. The rearrangement uses TRBV5-5 and TRBJ2-1; no firm D call. Trimming stripped 0 bases from V and 0 bases from J, with 10 bases between. The CDR3 spans 16 residues. The germline CDR1 and CDR2 sequences are SGHKS and YYEKEE (reference sequence). CDR3 loop: CASSLVATSSYNEQFF. CDR3 nucleotides: TGTGCCAGCAGCTTGGTGGCCACTTCCTCCTACAATGAGCAGTTCTTC.

As concerns this clone: Other DNA sequences in the sample encode the same CDR3. This rearrangement joins TRBV5-1 to TRBJ1-1, with D tentatively TRBD1 (6 bases). This CDR3 region has 14 residues. The germline V and J ends were trimmed by 4 bases and 5 bases, with 15 bases remaining between them. Germline V gives CDR1 SGHRS, CDR2 YFSETQ. The CDR3 protein is CASSPGEGGTEAFF. Written as DNA, the CDR3 is TGCGCCAGCAGCCCCGGGGAGGGGGGAACTGAAGCTTTCTTT.